The 17 T cell receptor beta chains presented below share a single source sample, sequenced in a study of read filtering for tumor transcriptome and immune sequencing. The library was built from about 400 ng RNA with molecular barcoded adaptors for alpha/delta and beta/gamma chains. TCRdb reprocessed the reads with MiXCR, giving one entry per CDR3 protein. The sample records tens of thousands of distinct CDR3 sequences, about 13% being singletons. Sequenced: a population of CD138-negative cells sorted from bone marrow. These receptors were taken from a donor older than 35 with multiple myeloma.

This clonotype ranks as hyperexpanded. The chain couples TRBV24-1 to TRBJ2-1, with no clear D. Deletions cut 5 bases from V and 6 bases from J, with 7 bases between. Germline CDR1 reads KGHDR; CDR2 reads SFDVKD. CDR3 length: 12 residues. CDR3 coding DNA: TGTGCCACCAGTGGATGGAGCAATGAGCAGTTCTTC. Its translation is CATSGWSNEQFF.

A word on this clonotype: It may be a read error: a sequence one base away is much more abundant. The rearrangement links TRBV20-1 to TRBJ2-6; TRBD1 might be the D (6 bases). CDR1 is DFQATT, CDR2 SNEGSKA, per germline (reference sequence). The CDR3 spans 16 residues. CDR3 sequence reads: CSAPRGVSSGASVLTF. Here the CDR3 DNA reads TGCAGTGCCCCCAGGGGAGTAAGCTCTGGGGCCAGCGTCCTGACTTTC.

This clonotype was counted at least ten times. The rearrangement links TRBV9 to TRBJ2-2, with a weak D call TRBD2 (5 bases). The CDR3 covers 16 residues. V gave up 0 bases and J gave up 0 bases, with 9 bases separating them. CDR1 SGDLS and CDR2 YYNGEE come from the germline V gene. The CDR3: CASSVGASSNTGELFF. Here the CDR3 DNA reads TGTGCCAGCAGCGTAGGGGCTAGCTCGAACACCGGGGAGCTGTTTTTT.

This clonotype was picked up a small number of times. Its ends do not fully match the called genes, so a read error is possible. The chain has TRBV7-2 and TRBJ1-3; D gene ambiguous. The germline V gene has CDR1 SGHTA and CDR2 FQGNSA. CDR3 length: 13 amino acids. Here the CDR3 reads CASSSYSGDTIYF. The DNA of the CDR3 is TGTGCCAGCAGCAGTTACTCTGGAGACACCATATATTTT.

As for this clonotype: This clone may be a read error of a much larger clone one base away. The CDR3, as DNA: TGTGCCAGCAGTGACTACGGGGCTTCGAACACTGAAGCTTTCTTT. This codes for CASSDYGASNTEAFF. The chain recombines TRBV6-2 or TRBV6-3 with TRBJ1-1; weak D call: TRBD1 (5 bases). The V gene's germline CDR1 is MNHEY and CDR2 SVGEGT. V lost 5 bases and J 1 base, leaving 14 bases between the germline ends. This CDR3 comprises 15 residues.

This clonotype was counted at least ten times. This sequence joins TRBV7-8 and TRBJ2-5; no reliable D call. This CDR3 contains 12 residues. Trimming shortened V by 3 bases and J by 3 bases, and 5 bases separated the two germline ends. Germline CDR1 reads SGHVS; CDR2 reads FQNEAQ. The chain's CDR3 is CASSFYKETQYF. For the CDR3, the DNA is TGTGCCAGCAGCTTTTACAAAGAGACCCAGTACTTC.

This clonotype ranks as medium-sized. The chain carries TRBV20-1 and TRBJ1-1, with TRBD1 identical over 9 bases. Germline values: CDR1 DFQATT, CDR2 SNEGSKA (reference sequence). Trimming at V came to 1 base and at J to 5 bases, leaving 8 bases not matched to a gene. The CDR3 is 15 residues long. CDR3 nucleotide sequence: TGCAGTGCTAGAGGAGGGGGGACAGGGAGAACTGAAGCTTTCTTT. This codes for CSARGGGTGRTEAFF.

The rearrangement links TRBV12-3 or TRBV12-4 to TRBJ2-1, with D uncertain. There are 14 residues in the CDR3. Trimming cost V 6 bases and J 8 bases, with 17 bases left between them. CDR3: CASSLGNTKDEQFF. The CDR3 DNA reads TGTGCCAGCAGCTTGGGGAACACAAAAGATGAGCAGTTCTTC.

In its sample, this clonotype was seen many times. This chain joins TRBV15 and TRBJ2-3; the D is unclear. The CDR3 runs to 16 residues. Trimming cost V 0 bases and J 0 bases, with 10 bases left between them. Germline loops: CDR1 LNHNV, CDR2 YYDKDF (reference sequence). CDR3 amino acids: CATSRDLGSSTDTQYF. The DNA for the CDR3 is TGTGCCACCAGCAGAGATCTTGGTAGTAGCACAGATACGCAGTATTTT.

This clonotype has only a few counts. V gene TRBV27 combines with J gene TRBJ2-1; no definite D call. This CDR3 is 12 amino acids long. Germline V gene data show CDR1 as MNHEY and CDR2 as SMNVEV (reference sequence). The germline V and J ends were trimmed by 0 bases and 10 bases, with 7 bases remaining between them. The CDR3 nucleotides are TGTGCCAGCAGTTTATCCTACGGGGAGCAGTTCTTC. Residues: CASSLSYGEQFF.

This clonotype was picked up many times. This chain links TRBV12-3 or TRBV12-4 with TRBJ1-1; the D is unclear. The CDR3 has 14 residues. With 1 base removed from V and 5 bases from J, the gap between germline ends came to 11 bases. CDR3 residues: CASSLGQVKTEAFF. The CDR3 nucleotides read TGTGCCAGCAGTTTAGGGCAGGTAAAGACTGAAGCTTTCTTT.

This clonotype was picked up many times. This rearrangement joins TRBV7-2 to TRBJ2-1; 8 bases line up with TRBD2. Germline V gene data show CDR1 as SGHTA and CDR2 as FQGNSA. With V trimmed by 0 bases and J by 7 bases, 5 bases remained unmatched. The CDR3 sequence is 15 residues long. The CDR3 DNA follows: TGTGCCAGCAGCTTAGCTAGCGGGATGGGGAATGAGCAGTTCTTC. Translation: CASSLASGMGNEQFF.

Details on this clonotype: At one of its ends the junction is not consistent with the germline gene, which may arise from a read error. The chain has TRBV6-1 and TRBJ2-2; the D call may be TRBD1 or TRBD2 (5 bases each). Germline CDR1 reads MNHNS; CDR2 reads SASEGT. There are 18 residues in the CDR3. CDR3 DNA sequence: TGCGCCAGCAGTTCTCCGGGACCAGCGACCCCGAACACCGGGGAGCTGTTTTTT. This sequence encodes CASSSPGPATPNTGELFF.

This clonotype appeared many times. This chain joins TRBV7-2 and TRBJ2-7, with TRBD1 matching over 9 bases. The V and J ends lost 6 bases and 5 bases, in that order; junction bases with no gene match: 11. This CDR3 spans 15 amino acids. From germline, CDR1 is SGHTA and CDR2 FQGNSA. DNA for the CDR3: TGTGCCAGCAGTGGGCCCGGGACAGGGCTCCACGAGCAGTACTTC. Translating it yields CASSGPGTGLHEQYF. Using reference TRBV7-2 and TRBJ2-7 for the parts outside the CDR3, the full variable domain is GAGVSQSPSNKVTEKGKDVELRCDPISGHTALYWYRQSLGQGLEFLIYFQGNSAPDKSGLPSDRFSAERTGGSVSTLTIQRTQQEDSAVYLCASSGPGTGLHEQYFGPGTRLTVT.

This clonotype was seen ten or more times. The chain combines TRBV10-3 with TRBJ2-3; 8 bases match TRBD2. The CDR3 sequence is 12 residues long. Germline CDR1 is ENHRY and CDR2 is SYGVKD. V was clipped by 2 bases and J by 12 bases; unmatched bases: 4. The CDR3 is CAISEKGLAQYF. CDR3 nucleotide sequence: TGTGCCATCAGTGAGAAAGGACTAGCACAGTATTTT.

This clonotype has a single count. The chain recombines TRBV6-2 or TRBV6-3 with TRBJ2-3; 7 bases line up with TRBD2. Germline values: CDR1 MNHEY, CDR2 SVGEGT. V was clipped by 10 bases and J by 3 bases; unmatched bases: 10. CDR3 size: 14 residues. The CDR3 protein is CATGGTGETDTQYF. As DNA, the CDR3 is TGTGCCACCGGGGGGACGGGAGAGACAGATACGCAGTATTTT.

In its sample, this clonotype was seen many times. The chain recombines TRBV7-3 with TRBJ1-2, with D possibly being TRBD1 (6 bases). Trimming took off 5 bases at V and 2 bases at J, with 9 bases between the two ends. This CDR3 spans 13 amino acids. The germline V gene encodes CDR1 SGHTA and CDR2 FQGTGA. Written as DNA, the CDR3 is TGTGCCAGCAGCCCCGACAGGAACTATGGCTACACCTTC. It encodes CASSPDRNYGYTF.